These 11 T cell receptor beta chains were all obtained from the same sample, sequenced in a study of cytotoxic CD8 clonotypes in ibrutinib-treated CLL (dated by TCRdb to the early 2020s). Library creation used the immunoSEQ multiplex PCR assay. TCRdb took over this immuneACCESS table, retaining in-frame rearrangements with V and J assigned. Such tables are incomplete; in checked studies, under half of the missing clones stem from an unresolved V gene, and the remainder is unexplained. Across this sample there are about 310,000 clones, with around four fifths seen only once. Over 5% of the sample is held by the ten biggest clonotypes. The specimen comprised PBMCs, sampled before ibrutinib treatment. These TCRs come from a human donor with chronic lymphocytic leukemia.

The DNA of the CDR3 is TGTGCCAGCAGCGGGCTACCGGGACCCGACTACAATGAGCAGTTCTTC. Translated: CASSGLPGPDYNEQFF. The rearrangement joins TRBV7-9 to TRBJ2-1; either TRBD1 or TRBD2 may fit D (5 bases each). Germline CDR1 reads SEHNR; CDR2 reads FQNEAQ (reference sequence). V was trimmed by 5 bases and J by 3 bases, leaving 17 bases between them. This CDR3 region has 16 residues.

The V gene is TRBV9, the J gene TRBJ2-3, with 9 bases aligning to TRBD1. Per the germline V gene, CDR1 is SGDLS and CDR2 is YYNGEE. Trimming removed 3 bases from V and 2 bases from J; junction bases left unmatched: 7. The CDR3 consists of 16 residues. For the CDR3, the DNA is TGTGCCAGCAGCGCACGGACAGGGGCGAACACAGATACGCAGTATTTT. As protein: CASSARTGANTDTQYF.

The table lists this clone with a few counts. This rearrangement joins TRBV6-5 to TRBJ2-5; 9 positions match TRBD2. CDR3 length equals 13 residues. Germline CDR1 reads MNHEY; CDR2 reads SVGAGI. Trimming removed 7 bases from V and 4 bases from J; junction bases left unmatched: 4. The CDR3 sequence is CASNLAGTETQYF. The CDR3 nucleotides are TGTGCCAGCAATCTAGCGGGAACAGAGACCCAGTACTTC.

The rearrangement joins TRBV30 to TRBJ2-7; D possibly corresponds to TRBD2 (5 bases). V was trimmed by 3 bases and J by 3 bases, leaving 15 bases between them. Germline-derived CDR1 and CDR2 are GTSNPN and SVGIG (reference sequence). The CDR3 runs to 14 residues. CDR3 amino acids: CAWRISSGNYEQYF. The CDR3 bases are TGTGCCTGGAGAATTTCAAGCGGAAACTACGAGCAGTACTTC.

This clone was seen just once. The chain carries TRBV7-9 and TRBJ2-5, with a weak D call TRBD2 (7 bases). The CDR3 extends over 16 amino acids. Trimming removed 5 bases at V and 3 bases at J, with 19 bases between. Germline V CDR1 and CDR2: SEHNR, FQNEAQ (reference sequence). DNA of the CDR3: TGTGCCAGCAGCGGCCGTCGGGCGGGGGCTGAAGAGACCCAGTACTTC. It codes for CASSGRRAGAEETQYF.

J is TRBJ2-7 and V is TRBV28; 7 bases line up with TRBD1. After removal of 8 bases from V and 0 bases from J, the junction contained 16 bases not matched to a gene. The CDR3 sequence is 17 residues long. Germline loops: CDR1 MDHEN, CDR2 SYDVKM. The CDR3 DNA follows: TGTGCCAGCGGACAGGAGCAATTACCTTTTTACTCCTACGAGCAGTACTTC. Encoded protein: CASGQEQLPFYSYEQYF.

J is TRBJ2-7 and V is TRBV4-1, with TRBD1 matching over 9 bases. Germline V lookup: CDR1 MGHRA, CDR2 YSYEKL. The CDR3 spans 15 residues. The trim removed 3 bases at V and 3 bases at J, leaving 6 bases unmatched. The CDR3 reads CASSHDDRGSYEQYF. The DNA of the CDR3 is TGCGCCAGCAGCCACGATGACAGGGGGAGCTACGAGCAGTACTTC.

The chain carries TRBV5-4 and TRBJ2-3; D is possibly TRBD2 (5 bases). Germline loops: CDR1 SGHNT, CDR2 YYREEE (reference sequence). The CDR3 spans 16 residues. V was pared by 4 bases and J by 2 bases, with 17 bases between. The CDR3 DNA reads TGTGCCAGCAGCGACCTAGCCCTCTTTTACACAGATACGCAGTATTTT. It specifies CASSDLALFYTDTQYF.

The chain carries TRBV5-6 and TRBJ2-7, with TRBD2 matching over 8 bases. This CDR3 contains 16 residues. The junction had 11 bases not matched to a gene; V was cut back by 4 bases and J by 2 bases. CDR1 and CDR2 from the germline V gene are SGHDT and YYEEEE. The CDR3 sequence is CASSELGTRGTYEQYF. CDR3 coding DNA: TGTGCCAGCAGCGAGTTAGGGACTAGAGGGACCTACGAGCAGTACTTC.

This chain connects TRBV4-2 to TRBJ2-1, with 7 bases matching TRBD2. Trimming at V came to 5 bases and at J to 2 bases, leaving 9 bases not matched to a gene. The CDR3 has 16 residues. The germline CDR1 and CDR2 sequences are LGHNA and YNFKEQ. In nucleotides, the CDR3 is TGTGCCAGCAGCTCACCGGAGGCGGGGGCCTACAATGAGCAGTTCTTC. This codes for CASSSPEAGAYNEQFF.

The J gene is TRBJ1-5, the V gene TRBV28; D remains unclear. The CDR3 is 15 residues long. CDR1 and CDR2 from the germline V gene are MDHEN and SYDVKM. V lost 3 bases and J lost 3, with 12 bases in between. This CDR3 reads CASSFPRGFNQPQHF. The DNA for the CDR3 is TGTGCCAGCAGTTTCCCTCGAGGCTTCAATCAGCCCCAGCATTTT.